Many counts were recorded for the clone carrying this T cell receptor beta chain. Its target is unknown. The record originates from a study of neurological immune-mediated disorders. The study, taken as a whole, reports: Across subjects, expanded clones had no CDR3 amino acid sequences in common, pointing to private repertoires in all groups. One cluster of related CDR3 sequences contained, by phylogenetic grouping, the repertoires of 18 of 34 multiple sclerosis patients and formed a possible signature.

From the 5' RACE reads, TCRdb called clonotypes with MiXCR, one entry per CDR3 protein. The sample lists tens of thousands of distinct CDR3 sequences, over 3.5% seen once, with roughly 2% in the top ten. Trimming cost V 5 bases and J 7 bases; bases outside gene matches: 7. This CDR3 contains 14 residues. Germline V lookup: CDR1 MNHNS, CDR2 SASEGT. Sequencing input: CD4+ T cells from blood. V is TRBV6-1 and J is TRBJ1-5; 8 positions agree with TRBD1. The receptor comes from a middle-aged woman with multiple sclerosis. The CDR3 bases are TGTGCCAGCAGTCACGCAGGGGGCTGGCAGCCCCAGCATTTT. It is translated as CASSHAGGWQPQHF.